The 9 T cell receptor beta chains reported below all come from one sample, sequenced in a study of blood T cell repertoires in COVID-19. Some clones are missing from TCRdb's copy, which holds only in-frame ones; the method was immunoSEQ multiplex PCR. The sample has around 250,000 clones, around 83% seen once. The sample taken for sequencing was peripheral blood. The receptor set was obtained from a man aged 35 to 55 with active or convalescent COVID-19.

The chain couples TRBV9 to TRBJ2-3; a possible D gene is TRBD2 (6 bases). This CDR3 contains 13 residues. Trimming cost V 7 bases and J 0 bases, with 9 bases left between them. CDR1 and CDR2 (germline): SGDLS, YYNGEE. CDR3 loop: CASRSGSTDTQYF. The CDR3 DNA follows: TGTGCCAGCCGGAGCGGGAGCACAGATACGCAGTATTTT.

This chain links TRBV2 with TRBJ2-1; 9 positions match TRBD2. CDR1 is SNHLY and CDR2 is FYNNEI in the germline V gene. V trimming: 2 bases; J trimming: 7 bases; junction bases outside the gene matches: 21. The CDR3 runs to 20 residues. The CDR3 reads CASSETIQISGGSSINEQFF. The CDR3 region has the DNA TGTGCCAGCAGTGAAACGATTCAAATTAGCGGGGGCTCCTCTATTAATGAGCAGTTCTTC. The whole variable domain, filled in from reference TRBV2 and TRBJ2-1, reads EPEVTQTPSHQVTQMGQEVILRCVPISNHLYFYWYRQILGQKVEFLVSFYNNEISEKSEIFDDQFSVERPDGSNFTLKIRSTKLEDSAMYFCASSETIQISGGSSINEQFFGPGTRLTVL.

V and J are TRBV19 and TRBJ1-4; possible D gene TRBD1, 5 bases. This CDR3 is built from 15 residues. Germline V gene sequence: CDR1 LNHDA, CDR2 SQIVND (reference sequence). Between the trimmed V and J ends, which lost 4 bases and 4 bases, there was a span of 13 bases. The CDR3 loop reads CASSSTGAYNEKLFF. CDR3 bases: TGTGCCAGTAGTAGTACTGGGGCTTATAATGAAAAACTGTTTTTT. The full variable domain, its missing parts supplied by reference TRBV19 and TRBJ1-4, is DGGITQSPKYLFRKEGQNVTLSCEQNLNHDAMYWYRQDPGQGLRLIYYSQIVNDFQKGDIAEGYSVSREKKESFPLTVTSAQKNPTAFYLCASSSTGAYNEKLFFGSGTQLSVL.

The chain uses TRBV11-1 and TRBJ2-7; 15 nucleotides agree with TRBD2. V gave up 6 bases and J gave up 2 bases; unmatched junction bases: 5. There are 16 residues in the CDR3. CDR1 is SGHAT, CDR2 FQDESV, per germline (reference sequence). The CDR3 sequence is CASRRGTSGRTYEQYF. CDR3 coding DNA: TGTGCCAGCAGACGGGGGACTAGCGGGAGGACCTACGAGCAGTACTTC.

The chain is built from TRBV5-4 and TRBJ2-1; 10 positions match TRBD2. This CDR3 has 16 residues. J was trimmed by 7 bases and V by 0 bases; bases with no gene match: 7. Per germline, CDR1 SGHNT and CDR2 YYREEE (reference sequence). The CDR3 loop is CASSLGLAGVGNEQFF. For the CDR3, the DNA is TGTGCCAGCAGCTTGGGGCTAGCGGGAGTAGGAAATGAGCAGTTCTTC.

The chain is built from TRBV7-8 and TRBJ2-1, with TRBD2 matching 8 bases. Trimming cost V 4 bases and J 4 bases; bases outside gene matches: 6. The germline gives CDR1 SGHVS, CDR2 FQNEAQ. The CDR3 sequence is 15 residues long. Here the CDR3 DNA reads TGTGCCAGCAGCTCCAAACGGGAGGGGTACAATGAGCAGTTCTTC. It yields the protein CASSSKREGYNEQFF.

The chain uses TRBV18 and TRBJ1-3; D gene uncertain. Germline assignment: CDR1 KGHSH and CDR2 LQKENI. Trimming stripped 3 bases from V and 8 bases from J, with 14 bases between. CDR3 length equals 14 residues. CDR3: CASSPPGGGDTIYF. For the CDR3, the DNA is TGTGCCAGCTCACCCCCCGGCGGCGGAGACACCATATATTTT.

This clone came up a few times. V usage is TRBV4-1 and J usage is TRBJ1-1; D perhaps matches TRBD1 (5 bases). Trimming stripped 8 bases from V and 3 bases from J, with 16 bases between. The germline gives CDR1 MGHRA, CDR2 YSYEKL. This CDR3 spans 14 amino acids. The CDR3 reads CASRGLLKDTEAFF. For the CDR3, the DNA is TGCGCCAGCCGGGGACTCCTTAAGGACACTGAAGCTTTCTTT.

The chain combines TRBV4-1 with TRBJ1-1; TRBD1 might be the D (6 bases). With 0 bases removed from V and 1 base from J, the gap between germline ends came to 21 bases. The CDR3 is made up of 19 amino acids. The germline V gene encodes CDR1 MGHRA and CDR2 YSYEKL. The CDR3 is CASSQDPRTAGPKNTEAFF. As DNA, the CDR3 is TGCGCCAGCAGCCAAGATCCCCGGACAGCAGGACCAAAGAACACTGAAGCTTTCTTT.